This record covers a single T cell receptor (beta chain). Its antigen is as yet unknown. The authors extracted RNA and reverse transcribed it into cDNA as the sequencing template. Sequenced by immunoSEQ multiplex PCR; TCRdb stores in-frame clones only, minus some. The sample has approximately 180,000 clones, roughly 70% seen once. The treatment: oral pan-JAK inhibitor, 5-10 mg twice daily. The data belong to a study of CD8+ T cells in alopecia areata. The wider study: Treated patients swallowed 5 to 10 mg of oral tofacitinib twice daily.

Whole-study results and caveats: Within the top 100, expanded CD8+ clones significantly decreased with tofacitinib, as did scalp clonality. Scalp specimens additionally yield sequences from normal skin's resident alphabeta T cells. Tofacitinib did not eliminate many expanded lesional clones from scalp or blood.

CDR1 is SQVTM and CDR2 is ANQGSEA in the germline V gene. J lost 2 bases, V lost 6 bases, and 7 bases had no gene match. The CDR3 covers 13 residues. Sequencing used CD4+ T cells sorted from blood, obtained around week 47, from a patient treated with tofacitinib. The sequence derives from a human donor with alopecia areata. This chain joins TRBV29-1 and TRBJ2-7; TRBD1 matches 7 bases. CDR3 in amino acids: CSVVTGQPYEQYF. The CDR3 DNA is TGCAGCGTGGTAACGGGACAGCCCTACGAGCAGTACTTC.